This T cell receptor (beta chain) derives from a study of T cell responses to AZD1222 COVID-19 vaccine. Across the study: Second-dose intervals of approximately 4 or approximately 12 weeks were pooled.

This clone was observed a handful of times. Its specificity is not known. Findings of the study overall: Close to half of spike-specific TCRs reportedly recognize unmutated variant regions. Females made up more of the donors, who were largely white British, and clonal diversity may have come out too low. Repertoire sampling happened only post peak T cell response.

TCRdb keeps only in-frame clones here, not all; method: immunoSEQ multiplex PCR. The sample carries 90,000 to 120,000 clones, 90% to 95% recorded once. The ends lost 5 bases at V and 3 bases at J; junction bases unmatched: 3. Germline CDR1 is SGHAT and CDR2 is FQNNGV. The CDR3 length is 14 residues. The V gene is TRBV11-2, the J gene TRBJ1-3; 8 nucleotides align to TRBD1. Sequences were derived from peripheral blood, sampled on day 0 of AZD1222 vaccination. The sequence was obtained from an adult in good health. The CDR3 spells CASSSRGLGNTIYF. CDR3 in DNA: TGTGCCAGCAGCAGCAGGGGGCTTGGAAACACCATATATTTT.